Many counts were recorded for the clone carrying this TCR beta chain. This sample is part of a study of spatial heterogeneity in lung cancer. About the research overall: Alpha-chain detections were consistently fewer than beta-chain detections among the sequences. For the average unique TCR and UMI combination, more than eight occurrences appeared in raw reads.

The study tagged each TCR cDNA molecule with a unique molecular identifier. One entry per CDR3 protein, called by TCRdb with MiXCR from the 5' RACE reads. The table has about 17,000 distinct CDR3 sequences, around 21% seen once. Described time point: sample taken at primary tumor resection. Researchers sequenced whole RNA taken from tumor, nontumor lung or frozen PBMC without sorting. Donation came from some 73 patients with untreated early-stage non-small cell lung cancer. V lost 11 bases to trimming and J lost 4 bases, with 18 bases between them. CDR3 size: 14 residues. CDR1 and CDR2 (germline): MDHEN, SYDVKM.

The sample in question was PBMCs, obtained at surgery. This chain uses TRBV28 with TRBJ1-5; no firm D call. This TCR was recovered from a female donor with early-stage non-small cell lung cancer. The CDR3 DNA reads as TGTGCCGGAAGATTCCAAGGGCCGAATCAGCCCCAGCATTTT. This encodes CAGRFQGPNQPQHF.